A selection of T cell receptor beta chains follows, all from one sample in a study of blood T cells in healthy people across ages. TCRdb redid the calling of the 5' RACE reads with MiXCR, one entry per CDR3 protein. Of hundreds of thousands of distinct CDR3 sequences listed, around three fifths were seen once; the top ten hold around a quarter. The sample was blood. The origin of the receptors is a man in his forties in good health. Both conserved end residues are part of each CDR3. A D gene is named only where the DNA matches it firmly. Not all rows give a size; the values are once, few, many and, for expanded clones, a class.

d_gene	len	j_gene	abundance	v_gene	CDR3aa	CDR3nt
TRBD1	15	TRBJ1-2	.	TRBV28	CASRSDFGTGGGYTF	TGTGCCAGCAGATCCGATTTTGGGACAGGGGGCGGCTACACCTTC
TRBD2	15	TRBJ2-7	.	TRBV28	CASKLAGGPSRGQYF	TGTGCCAGCAAATTGGCGGGAGGGCCATCGCGGGGGCAGTACTTC
TRBD1	17	TRBJ2-7	.	TRBV7-9	CASSSHNRGRDSYEQYF	TGTGCCAGCAGCTCGCACAACAGGGGGCGTGACTCCTACGAGCAGTACTTC
.	15	TRBJ2-7	few	TRBV7-9	CASSLSGVYSYEQYF	TGTGCCAGCAGCTTATCAGGGGTCTACTCCTACGAGCAGTACTTC
.	12	TRBJ2-1	few	TRBV5-1	CASSLTLREQFF	TGCGCCAGCAGCTTGACCCTCAGGGAGCAGTTCTTC
.	14	TRBJ2-7	.	TRBV7-9	CASSTTGGLHEQYF	TGTGCCAGCAGCACGACAGGAGGTCTCCACGAGCAGTACTTC
TRBD2	16	TRBJ2-1	.	TRBV9	CASSVSGTSFYNEQFF	TGTGCCAGCAGCGTCTCCGGGACTAGCTTCTACAATGAGCAGTTCTTC
TRBD2	17	TRBJ2-3	.	TRBV30	CAWSALRGVTPTDTQYF	TGTGCCTGGAGTGCCTTGCGGGGGGTCACCCCCACAGATACGCAGTATTTT
TRBD1	14	TRBJ2-5	.	TRBV19	CASSDTGAQETQYF	TGTGCCAGTAGTGATACAGGGGCCCAAGAGACCCAGTACTTC
TRBD1	14	TRBJ2-7	.	TRBV5-1	CASSFQLQGNEQYF	TGCGCCAGCAGCTTCCAACTACAGGGGAACGAGCAGTACTTC
.	13	TRBJ2-7	once	TRBV6-1	CASSEAFYGEQYF	TGTGCCAGCAGTGAAGCGTTTTATGGCGAGCAGTACTTC
TRBD1	13	TRBJ2-7	.	TRBV7-2	CASSPSGQGGEYF	TGTGCCAGCAGCCCCTCCGGACAGGGAGGAGAGTACTTC
.	13	TRBJ2-3	few	TRBV25-1	CASTDHSTDTQYF	TGTGCCAGCACCGATCATAGCACAGATACGCAGTATTTT
.	14	TRBJ2-7	.	TRBV27	CASSEGDYSYEQYF	TGTGCCAGCAGTGAGGGCGACTACTCCTACGAGCAGTACTTC
TRBD2	15	TRBJ2-5	.	TRBV7-3	CASTRSGGAGETQYF	TGTGCCAGCACCCGCAGCGGGGGGGCCGGTGAGACCCAGTACTTC
TRBD2	16	TRBJ2-7	once	TRBV29-1	CSVEGTSGLSYNEQYF	TGCAGCGTTGAAGGGACTAGCGGGCTATCCTACAATGAGCAGTACTTC
.	14	TRBJ1-1	.	TRBV27	CASSSTTMNTEAFF	TGTGCCAGCAGTTCTACCACCATGAACACTGAAGCTTTCTTT
TRBD1	14	TRBJ2-7	.	TRBV11-3	CASSPGQAGYEQYF	TGTGCCAGCAGCCCGGGACAGGCCGGCTACGAGCAGTACTTC
.	14	TRBJ2-3	few	TRBV7-9	CASSQGISTDTQYF	TGTGCCAGCAGCCAGGGGATTAGTACAGATACGCAGTATTTT
.	13	TRBJ1-5	.	TRBV14	CASSSGINQPQHF	TGTGCCAGCAGCTCGGGAATCAATCAGCCCCAGCATTTT
.	16	TRBJ2-3	.	TRBV5-1	CASSLGTGASTDTQYF	TGCGCCAGCAGCTTGGGCACAGGAGCTAGCACAGATACGCAGTATTTT
TRBD1	16	TRBJ2-1	few	TRBV27	CASSPGTGGYYNEQFF	TGTGCCAGCAGTCCCGGGACAGGGGGCTACTACAATGAGCAGTTCTTC
.	15	TRBJ2-7	.	TRBV28	CASSSTQQPSYEQYF	TGTGCCAGCAGTTCGACCCAGCAACCCTCCTACGAGCAGTACTTC
TRBD1	15	TRBJ2-5	.	TRBV20-1	CSARSPGQGIETQYF	TGTAGTGCTAGAAGCCCGGGACAGGGTATTGAGACCCAGTACTTC
.	14	TRBJ2-3	.	TRBV10-3	CAIRGALGRDTQYF	TGTGCCATCAGAGGCGCACTAGGAAGGGATACGCAGTATTTT
.	14	TRBJ1-5	.	TRBV6-5	CASSRTGFNQPQHF	TGTGCCAGCAGCCGTACAGGGTTCAATCAGCCCCAGCATTTT
TRBD1	15	TRBJ2-4	.	TRBV5-4	CAKPDREYAKNIQYF	TGTGCCAAACCGGACAGGGAGTATGCCAAAAACATTCAGTACTTC
.	14	TRBJ1-1	.	TRBV5-1	CASSHLTANTEAFF	TGCGCCAGCAGCCACCTGACAGCCAACACTGAAGCTTTCTTT
.	13	TRBJ1-2	few	TRBV4-3	CASSAPRKAGYTF	TGCGCCAGCAGCGCCCCTCGGAAGGCCGGCTACACCTTC
.	13	TRBJ2-1	few	TRBV29-1	CSVASSSTNEQFF	TGCAGCGTTGCAAGTAGCAGCACCAATGAGCAGTTCTTC
.	15	TRBJ2-5	few	TRBV12-3/TRBV12-4	CASTGIGLRVETQYF	TGTGCCTCCACCGGGATTGGGCTGCGCGTGGAGACCCAGTACTTC
TRBD1	14	TRBJ2-4	.	TRBV18	CASSPLQRDRAQYF	TGTGCCAGCTCACCTCTACAACGGGACAGGGCCCAGTACTTC
TRBD2	15	TRBJ2-1	.	TRBV20-1	CSALPVAGGNNEQFF	TGCAGTGCTCTCCCAGTAGCGGGAGGAAACAATGAGCAGTTCTTC
TRBD1	16	TRBJ1-4	.	TRBV5-1	CASSLTRTGGLSKLFF	TGCGCCAGCAGCCTAACCCGGACAGGGGGTCTATCAAAACTGTTTTTT
.	12	TRBJ1-4	few	TRBV27	CASRDPGEKLFF	TGTGCCAGCAGGGATCCGGGGGAAAAACTGTTTTTT
.	16	TRBJ2-3	few	TRBV5-1	CASSGRADLSTDTQYF	TGCGCCAGCAGCGGCAGAGCGGACCTAAGCACAGATACGCAGTATTTT
TRBD1	16	TRBJ1-2	few	TRBV4-1	CASSQQAGQGLYGYTF	TGCGCCAGCAGCCAACAGGCGGGACAGGGGTTATATGGCTACACCTTC
TRBD2	16	TRBJ2-1	.	TRBV7-2	CASSLPASGGSNEQFF	TGTGCCAGCAGCTTACCGGCTAGCGGGGGGAGCAATGAGCAGTTCTTC
.	13	TRBJ2-5	.	TRBV29-1	CSDPEVTQETQYF	TGCAGCGACCCGGAGGTTACTCAAGAGACCCAGTACTTC
TRBD2	14	TRBJ2-4	.	TRBV29-1	CSVVLAGAKNIQYF	TGCAGCGTTGTACTAGCGGGAGCCAAAAACATTCAGTACTTC
.	14	TRBJ2-2	.	TRBV7-6	CTSSRGGASGELFF	TGTACCAGCAGCAGAGGGGGGGCTTCCGGGGAGCTGTTTTTT
.	13	TRBJ2-3	few	TRBV5-1	CASSRDHTDTQYF	TGTGCCAGCAGTCGGGACCACACAGATACGCAGTATTTT
.	14	TRBJ2-3	few	TRBV7-2	CASSTRLGSDTQYF	TGTGCCAGCAGCACCCGACTAGGGTCAGATACGCAGTATTTT
TRBD2	15	TRBJ2-1	.	TRBV7-2	CASSLLTSGANEQFF	TGTGCCAGCAGCTTACTTACTAGCGGGGCCAATGAGCAGTTCTTC
TRBD2	17	TRBJ2-5	.	TRBV28	CASSFWKARLAGETQYF	TGTGCCAGCAGTTTCTGGAAAGCTAGACTAGCGGGAGAGACCCAGTACTTC
.	13	TRBJ1-5	.	TRBV29-1	CSVEAGGNQPQHF	TGCAGCGTTGAAGCGGGGGGGAATCAGCCCCAGCATTTT
.	14	TRBJ2-7	.	TRBV7-9	CASSSGEIGYEQYF	TGTGCCAGCAGCTCGGGGGAAATAGGGTACGAGCAGTACTTC
TRBD1	13	TRBJ2-1	.	TRBV29-1	CSVSTSQGTEQFF	TGCAGCGTTTCGACCTCACAGGGGACTGAGCAGTTCTTC
TRBD2	14	TRBJ2-1	.	TRBV5-1	CASSGTSGINEQFF	TGCGCCAGCAGCGGGACTAGCGGTATCAATGAGCAGTTCTTC
TRBD1	15	TRBJ2-4	.	TRBV7-2	CASSLAGGARNIQYF	TGTGCCAGCAGCTTAGCAGGGGGCGCAAGGAACATTCAGTACTTC
TRBD1	13	TRBJ1-4	few	TRBV5-1	CASSSWTGEKLFF	TGCGCCAGCAGCTCCTGGACAGGGGAAAAACTGTTTTTT
.	15	TRBJ2-1	few	TRBV29-1	CSVEEHRGRGNEQFF	TGCAGCGTTGAAGAGCACAGGGGGAGGGGGAATGAGCAGTTCTTC
.	13	TRBJ1-6	.	TRBV18	CASSTGDGSPLHF	TGTGCCAGCTCCACCGGGGACGGTTCACCCCTCCACTTT
.	11	TRBJ1-1	.	TRBV5-5	CASSFTSEAFF	TGTGCCAGCAGCTTTACATCGGAAGCTTTCTTT
.	12	TRBJ2-3	.	TRBV7-9	CASSLDVGSQYF	TGTGCCAGCAGTCTAGACGTGGGGTCGCAGTATTTT
.	15	TRBJ1-1	.	TRBV16	CASSQAEGENTEAFF	TGTGCCAGCAGCCAGGCTGAGGGGGAGAACACTGAAGCTTTCTTT
TRBD1	16	TRBJ1-2	.	TRBV11-2	CASSLNRGEVRSGYTF	TGTGCCAGCAGCTTAAACAGGGGCGAAGTTCGTAGTGGCTACACCTTC
TRBD2	15	TRBJ2-7	once	TRBV20-1	CSARLAGVSSYEQYF	TGCAGTGCTAGATTAGCGGGAGTATCCTCCTACGAGCAGTACTTC
.	14	TRBJ1-2	.	TRBV6-1	CASSEGVMDYGYTF	TGTGCCAGCAGTGAAGGTGTCATGGACTATGGCTACACCTTC